These T cell receptor beta chains were read from a single sample in a study of breast tumors, draining lymph nodes, adjacent tissues. A single record per CDR3 protein comes from TCRdb applying MiXCR to the multiplex PCR reads. The profile shows more than 200,000 distinct CDR3 sequences, roughly 32% of them singletons. Sequenced material: axillary lymph node tissue. The receptor source for this set is a female donor with breast cancer. Some clones in this sample may be carry-over from other donors' samples. The CDR3 runs from the conserved cysteine through the conserved F or W. D genes are given only for firm matches. Size is omitted from some rows. Given values are once, few, many or a class for expanded clones.

v_gene: TRBV7-9; j_gene: TRBJ2-2; d_gene: TRBD2; abundance: NA; CDR3nt: TGTGCCAGCAGCAGCTTAGCGTCTAGCGGGAGCTGGGAGCTGTTTTTT; CDR3aa: CASSSLASSGSWELFF
v_gene: TRBV7-9; j_gene: TRBJ2-3; d_gene: TRBD2; abundance: many; CDR3nt: TGTGCCAGCAGTTCAGGACTAGCGGGAGGAACTAGCACAGATACGCAGTATTTT; CDR3aa: CASSSGLAGGTSTDTQYF
v_gene: TRBV20-1; j_gene: TRBJ2-1; d_gene: TRBD2; abundance: many; CDR3nt: TGCAGTGCTAGCCCCGGAGGGGCGCCTAGCGGGGTCAATGAGCAGTTCTTC; CDR3aa: CSASPGGAPSGVNEQFF
v_gene: TRBV20-1; j_gene: TRBJ2-5; d_gene: NA; abundance: many; CDR3nt: TGCAGTGCTACGGAAGTCCAAGAGACCCAGTACTTC; CDR3aa: CSATEVQETQYF
v_gene: TRBV12-3/TRBV12-4; j_gene: TRBJ1-4; d_gene: TRBD1; abundance: many; CDR3nt: TGTGCCAGCAGTTTAATCCGTGGGACAGGGGGTCGAAAGAATGAAAAACTGTTTTTT; CDR3aa: CASSLIRGTGGRKNEKLFF
v_gene: TRBV20-1; j_gene: TRBJ2-5; d_gene: NA; abundance: many; CDR3nt: TGCAGTGCTACGCCCATGGAAAAAAGGGAGACCCAGTACTTC; CDR3aa: CSATPMEKRETQYF
v_gene: TRBV10-2; j_gene: TRBJ1-6; d_gene: NA; abundance: many; CDR3nt: TGCGCCAGCAGAGGGGAGGCTAATTCACCCCTCCACTTT; CDR3aa: CASRGEANSPLHF
v_gene: TRBV10-2; j_gene: TRBJ1-5; d_gene: NA; abundance: many; CDR3nt: TGCGCCAGCAGTGAAGATAGGTCACTTAATCAGCCCCAGCATTTT; CDR3aa: CASSEDRSLNQPQHF
v_gene: TRBV20-1; j_gene: TRBJ2-1; d_gene: TRBD2; abundance: many; CDR3nt: TGCAGTGCTAGAGATCCTAGCGGGAGCTCCTACAATGAGCAGTTCTTC; CDR3aa: CSARDPSGSSYNEQFF
v_gene: TRBV29-1; j_gene: TRBJ1-1; d_gene: TRBD1; abundance: NA; CDR3nt: TGCAGCGTTGGGGACAGGAACACTGAAGCTTTCTTT; CDR3aa: CSVGDRNTEAFF
v_gene: TRBV19; j_gene: TRBJ2-4; d_gene: NA; abundance: many; CDR3nt: TGTGCCAGTAGTATAGATACCACCCGGGGCAAAAACATTCAGTACTTC; CDR3aa: CASSIDTTRGKNIQYF
v_gene: TRBV19; j_gene: TRBJ2-7; d_gene: TRBD2; abundance: NA; CDR3nt: TGTGCTAGAACCGGGACTAGCGGGAAAGACGAGCAGTACTTC; CDR3aa: CARTGTSGKDEQYF
v_gene: TRBV6-6; j_gene: TRBJ1-1; d_gene: NA; abundance: NA; CDR3nt: TGTGCCAGCAGTCCCCGGAGAAAGAACACTGAAGCTTTCTTT; CDR3aa: CASSPRRKNTEAFF
v_gene: TRBV24-1; j_gene: TRBJ2-3; d_gene: TRBD1; abundance: many; CDR3nt: TGTGCCACCAGTGAGTCTCGACAGGGGGCAGATACGCAGTATTTT; CDR3aa: CATSESRQGADTQYF
v_gene: TRBV7-2; j_gene: TRBJ1-4; d_gene: TRBD1; abundance: NA; CDR3nt: TGTGCCAGCAGCATTAGGACAGGGGGCGCAACTAATGAAAAACTGTTTTTT; CDR3aa: CASSIRTGGATNEKLFF
v_gene: TRBV12-3/TRBV12-4; j_gene: TRBJ1-2; d_gene: NA; abundance: many; CDR3nt: TGTGCCAGCAGTTTCGCAGGGGCAGGCGGTTCGTCTGGCTACACCTTC; CDR3aa: CASSFAGAGGSSGYTF
v_gene: TRBV20-1; j_gene: TRBJ1-2; d_gene: NA; abundance: NA; CDR3nt: TGCAGTGCTCGTTCGGGACCCCACTATGGCTACACCTTC; CDR3aa: CSARSGPHYGYTF
v_gene: TRBV5-4; j_gene: TRBJ2-7; d_gene: TRBD1; abundance: many; CDR3nt: TGTGCCAGCAGCTCCTACGGACAGGGGATACCCTACGAGCAGTACTTC; CDR3aa: CASSSYGQGIPYEQYF
v_gene: TRBV15; j_gene: TRBJ2-3; d_gene: NA; abundance: NA; CDR3nt: TGTGCCACCAGCAAAAGCGGCAGCACAGATACGCAGTATTTT; CDR3aa: CATSKSGSTDTQYF
v_gene: TRBV19; j_gene: TRBJ1-1; d_gene: TRBD1; abundance: few; CDR3nt: TGTGCCAGTAGTACCGGGACAGGGAAGGTGAACACTGAAGCTTTCTTT; CDR3aa: CASSTGTGKVNTEAFF
v_gene: TRBV19; j_gene: TRBJ1-4; d_gene: TRBD1; abundance: many; CDR3nt: TGTGCCAGTGGGGACAGGGAATTT; CDR3aa: CASGDREF
v_gene: TRBV11-3; j_gene: TRBJ2-3; d_gene: TRBD2; abundance: many; CDR3nt: TGTGCCAGCAGCTTTCGGGAGGGCCCAACAGATACGCAGTATTTT; CDR3aa: CASSFREGPTDTQYF
v_gene: TRBV2; j_gene: TRBJ2-7; d_gene: TRBD1; abundance: many; CDR3nt: TGTGCCAGCAGGGGGGCAGGGGGAAAGAACGAGCAGTACTTC; CDR3aa: CASRGAGGKNEQYF
v_gene: TRBV29-1; j_gene: TRBJ2-5; d_gene: NA; abundance: many; CDR3nt: TGCAGCGCCGGCCGTCATGACGAGACCCAGTACTTC; CDR3aa: CSAGRHDETQYF
v_gene: TRBV20-1; j_gene: TRBJ2-7; d_gene: NA; abundance: many; CDR3nt: TGCAGTATTTCAGGGGCCACCTACGAGCAGTACTTC; CDR3aa: CSISGATYEQYF
v_gene: TRBV6-1; j_gene: TRBJ2-2; d_gene: NA; abundance: many; CDR3nt: TGTGCCAGCAGTGGAGGCGGGGAGCTGTTTTTT; CDR3aa: CASSGGGELFF
v_gene: TRBV9; j_gene: TRBJ1-5; d_gene: NA; abundance: many; CDR3nt: TGTGCCAGCAGCTCCCTAGGGGAAAGTAATCAGCCCCAGCATTTT; CDR3aa: CASSSLGESNQPQHF
v_gene: TRBV28; j_gene: TRBJ1-4; d_gene: NA; abundance: few; CDR3nt: TGTGCCAGCAGTGTCCGGGACGAGGGAGGTGAAAAACTGTTTTTT; CDR3aa: CASSVRDEGGEKLFF
v_gene: TRBV5-1; j_gene: TRBJ2-3; d_gene: NA; abundance: NA; CDR3nt: TGCGCCAGCAGGTTAGGTCGGCGCACAGATACGCAGTATTTT; CDR3aa: CASRLGRRTDTQYF
v_gene: TRBV19; j_gene: TRBJ1-6; d_gene: NA; abundance: many; CDR3nt: TGTGCCAGTAGTGCCAAACACTCTTCACCCCTCCACTTT; CDR3aa: CASSAKHSSPLHF
v_gene: TRBV20-1; j_gene: TRBJ1-4; d_gene: NA; abundance: NA; CDR3nt: TGCAGTGCTAGAGTCTCCGGGAGGAATGAAAAACTGTTTTTT; CDR3aa: CSARVSGRNEKLFF
v_gene: TRBV19; j_gene: TRBJ2-6; d_gene: TRBD2; abundance: NA; CDR3nt: TGTGCCAGTTCTAGCGGGGGTGCCGGGACAGGCAACTCTGGGGCCAACGTCCTGACTTTC; CDR3aa: CASSSGGAGTGNSGANVLTF
v_gene: TRBV7-2; j_gene: TRBJ2-1; d_gene: TRBD2; abundance: NA; CDR3nt: TGTGCCAGCAGCTCCGGACTAGCGGGAGGCCCAGAGCAGTTCTTC; CDR3aa: CASSSGLAGGPEQFF
v_gene: TRBV2; j_gene: TRBJ2-3; d_gene: TRBD2; abundance: NA; CDR3nt: TGTGCCAGCACGACTAGCGGGAGGAGGCTTAGCACAGATACGCAGTATTTT; CDR3aa: CASTTSGRRLSTDTQYF
v_gene: TRBV27; j_gene: TRBJ1-5; d_gene: NA; abundance: NA; CDR3nt: TGTGCCAGCAGAAAAAAGGGCGGGTCAGCGCCCCAGCATTTT; CDR3aa: CASRKKGGSAPQHF
v_gene: TRBV7-2; j_gene: TRBJ2-6; d_gene: TRBD2; abundance: many; CDR3nt: TGTGCCAGCAGCCACCCTAGCGGGGGCTCTGGGGCCAACGTCCTGACTTTC; CDR3aa: CASSHPSGGSGANVLTF
v_gene: TRBV7-9; j_gene: TRBJ1-1; d_gene: NA; abundance: few; CDR3nt: TGTGCCAGCAGCTTAGGACAGTCGAACACTGAAGCTTTCTTT; CDR3aa: CASSLGQSNTEAFF
v_gene: TRBV20-1; j_gene: TRBJ1-4; d_gene: TRBD1; abundance: NA; CDR3nt: TGCAGTGCCCTTAGCGGGACAGCAACTAATGAAAAACTGTTTTTT; CDR3aa: CSALSGTATNEKLFF
v_gene: TRBV5-1; j_gene: TRBJ2-2; d_gene: TRBD2; abundance: many; CDR3nt: TGCGCCAGCAGCTTGGCAATAGCGGGAGCTGGCACCGGGGAGCTGTTTTTT; CDR3aa: CASSLAIAGAGTGELFF
v_gene: TRBV19; j_gene: TRBJ2-4; d_gene: TRBD2; abundance: many; CDR3nt: TGTGCCAGTAGTATAGCGGGAGGGCCAAACATTCAGTACTTC; CDR3aa: CASSIAGGPNIQYF
v_gene: TRBV6-5; j_gene: TRBJ2-7; d_gene: NA; abundance: many; CDR3nt: TGTGCCAGCGGTAGATCCAGGGACTACGAGCAGTACTTC; CDR3aa: CASGRSRDYEQYF
v_gene: TRBV3-1; j_gene: TRBJ1-6; d_gene: NA; abundance: many; CDR3nt: TGTGCCAGCAACCGGAATAATTCACCCCTCCACTTT; CDR3aa: CASNRNNSPLHF
v_gene: TRBV5-4; j_gene: TRBJ2-7; d_gene: NA; abundance: NA; CDR3nt: TGTGCCAGCCGCAGGGGTAGGGCGGCTTACGAGCAGTACTTC; CDR3aa: CASRRGRAAYEQYF
v_gene: TRBV9; j_gene: TRBJ2-3; d_gene: TRBD1; abundance: NA; CDR3nt: TGTGCTAGCACCCAGGGGGCGATGGCAGATACGCAGTATTTT; CDR3aa: CASTQGAMADTQYF
v_gene: TRBV7-2; j_gene: TRBJ1-2; d_gene: TRBD1; abundance: NA; CDR3nt: TGTGCCAGCAGCGCCCGGGACAGACAGTCTCTCGGCCACCCCTTC; CDR3aa: CASSARDRQSLGHPF